This T cell receptor beta chain derives from a study of blood T cell repertoires in COVID-19 (dated by TCRdb to 2019 to 2021). Regarding the complete study: Samples covering the acute and convalescent phases of COVID-19 were provided by collaborators in the United States, Italy and Spain. The sample metadata nearly always contained a de-identified subject ID, COVID-19 status, age in years and sex. The repertoires were released in a freely available public database intended as a resource for research on the immune response to SARS-CoV-2. The material from the prospective study consisted of cDNA or gDNA derived from T cells, B-cell-depleted T cells, or PBMCs. Where HLA class I and class II types were available, the types were taken from metadata supplied by the sample provider, not from assay-based typing. The samples were drawn from two sources: the first 160 participants of the ongoing ImmuneRACE study, and 1,200 or so subjects contributed by 6 global collaborators. The dataset comprised deeply sampled blood TCRbeta repertoires from subjects exposed to, actively infected with, or recovered from COVID-19.

At one collaborating source in Seattle, patients were enrolled during active infection and were followed longitudinally through the course of disease. Collaborating institutions collected whole blood in K2EDTA tubes following their own protocols. For TCRbeta analysis, collaborator samples were shipped as frozen whole blood, as isolated PBMCs, or as DNA extracted from either sample type. On this clone itself: Its specific antigen is unknown. Nothing much larger sits one base from this clone, and base qualities are not available.

TCRbeta CDR3 regions were amplified from genomic DNA using the immunoSEQ Assay, a bias-controlled multiplex PCR. As for the original processing: The number of nucleated cells in each sample was estimated by amplification of reference gene primers within the assay. To quantify the absolute abundance of each unique TCRbeta CDR3 rearrangement, sequence reads were collapsed and filtered. For each sample, productive Simpson clonality was calculated as the square root of Simpson's diversity index across productive rearrangements. Imported from immuneACCESS, the table was reduced by TCRdb to in-frame sequences with V and J called. These copies leave out some clones; in studies compared against another copy, an unresolved V gene accounts for under half, and the cause of the remainder is not known. V and J calls and clone size are given by that table; D and trimming were obtained from the DNA. Counted in this sample were 350,000 to 450,000 clones; over 75% of them appeared once. The ten most abundant clones make up 1.5% to 1.8% of the sample.

V trim: 4 bases; J trim: 1 base; unmatched bases: 4. The germline V gene (reference sequence) specifies GTSNPN as CDR1 and SVGIG as CDR2. From its cysteine to its phenylalanine, the CDR3 spans 14 amino acids. Of the read, only the CDR3 DNA is kept; its 42 bases are in frame from base 1. Here is what the overall study found, with its caveats: The amount of clinical and demographic metadata varied by source and participant and was provided uncurated.

The sequenced material came from peripheral blood. The V and J segments used are TRBV30 and TRBJ1-3; 7 central nucleotides agree with TRBD1. The source of this sequence is a woman between 40 and 55 years old with COVID-19, enrolled during active disease. The DNA is TGTGCCTGGAATACAGGGGTTTCTGGAAACACCATATATTTT. This sequence encodes CAWNTGVSGNTIYF.